Detailed here is one T cell receptor beta chain. Antigen unknown. This CDR3 spans 17 amino acids. Germline CDR1 SNHLY, CDR2 FYNNEI. The junction had 10 bases not matched to a gene; V was cut back by 0 bases and J by 4 bases. This sample is drawn from a study of shared clonotypes between healthy human individuals. Study-level information: Each donor's CD4 naive and CD4 memory cells filled three plates apiece, CD8 naive two, and CD8 memory one.

Method: immunoSEQ multiplex PCR; TCRdb's copy keeps in-frame clones and lacks some. The sample has about 2.1 million clones, approximately 92% seen once. The study's findings and limits: Researchers sampled blood only, noting tissue repertoires likely differ.

Naivety among CD8 cells was defined by CD45RO negativity and positive CCR7 selection, thereby excluding terminally differentiated effector memory CD45RA+ cells. There were only Caucasian adults among the donors, and all lived in Nashville, Tennessee. What was sequenced was naive CD8+ T cells from PBMCs. The chain uses TRBV2 and TRBJ1-2; 8 bases align to TRBD1. The source is a man younger than 30 in good health. Some clones in this sample may be carry-over from other donors' samples. The CDR3 nucleotides are TGTGCCAGCAGTGAAGCTCAGGGGGCTCCCCCTAGCTATGGCTACACCTTC. It is translated as CASSEAQGAPPSYGYTF.